This TCR beta chain was documented in a study of beta chain features in type 1 diabetes. Looking at the study overall: Healthy donors, compared against patients, showed similar age, gender and cell yields.

Purity (above 95%) was reached by all sorted populations. The germline V and J ends were trimmed by 4 bases and 1 base, with 8 bases remaining between them. In germline, CDR1 is SGHRS, CDR2 YFSETQ. There are 13 residues in the CDR3. The authors reverse transcribed all of the isolated RNA, so sequencing captured expressed TCRB transcripts. Some clones are missing from TCRdb's copy, which holds only in-frame ones; the method was immunoSEQ multiplex PCR. The sample shows roughly 340,000 clones, roughly an eighth of them seen only once. As to this clone: Its target is not known.

Notes on the study in general: VDJ junctions from type 1 diabetes patients carried fewer insertions and larger deletions. The similarity of naive, central memory and Treg TCRB repertoires appeared greater among patients than among healthy donors. For Type 1 diabetes patients, all four CD4+ subsets carried TCRB CDR3s that were moderately but significantly shorter.

Sequencing input: naive CD4+ T cells from blood. The V and J genes are TRBV5-1 and TRBJ2-5, with D possibly TRBD1 on 6 matching bases. The source of this sequence is a woman between 18 and 29 years old with type 1 diabetes. The CDR3 loop is CASSRDIQETQYF. Here the CDR3 DNA reads TGCGCCAGCAGCCGGGACATCCAAGAGACCCAGTACTTC.